This entry describes one TCR beta chain. Regarding treatment: oral pan-JAK inhibitor, 5-10 mg twice daily. Sequencing relied on a cDNA template that was reverse transcribed from extracted RNA. Produced via immunoSEQ multiplex PCR; TCRdb's table is partial and in-frame only. This sample carries about 290,000 clones, more than 45% of them seen once, and the ten largest clones take around 1.7%. These data originate in a study of CD8+ T cells in alopecia areata. Looked up from germline, CDR1 is SNHLY and CDR2 is FYNNEI. The CDR3 totals 19 residues. Trimming at V came to 6 bases and at J to 0 bases, leaving 17 bases not matched to a gene.

The rearrangement links TRBV2 to TRBJ2-1; 7 bases fit TRBD1. The receptor comes from a human donor with alopecia areata. The source material was CD4+ T cells sorted from blood, sampled at week 24, from a patient treated with tofacitinib. This CDR3 is CASRGRQGLLTSSYNEQFF. The DNA of the CDR3 is TGTGCCAGCAGGGGAAGACAGGGTTTATTGACGAGCTCCTACAATGAGCAGTTCTTC.